The 24 T cell receptor beta chains in this list originate from one sample, sequenced in a study of OX40 agonist ivuxolimab in advanced cancers. The data were produced by immunoSEQ multiplex PCR, yet TCRdb's version contains in-frame clones alone and is incomplete. The sample holds around 74,000 clones, roughly 90% seen once. Sequenced here: CD4+ or CD8+ T cells sorted from blood, sampled in a trial of the OX40 agonist ivuxolimab. These receptors all stem from an adult with an advanced solid tumor such as melanoma, head and neck, liver or kidney cancer.

This chain links TRBV29-1 with TRBJ1-2, with D tentatively TRBD1 (5 bases). Germline V gives CDR1 SQVTM, CDR2 ANQGSEA. Trimming removed 2 bases at V and 11 bases at J, with 18 bases between. There are 13 residues in the CDR3. CDR3 sequence: CSVEIQGGMRYTF. The CDR3 DNA reads as TGCAGCGTTGAAATCCAGGGTGGGATGCGGTACACCTTC.

The sample holds one count of this clone. The chain carries TRBV30 and TRBJ1-5; maybe TRBD1 (6 bases). Trimming left V 2 bases short and J 0 bases short, with 11 bases between. The CDR3 contains 15 residues. Germline V lookup: CDR1 GTSNPN, CDR2 SVGIG (reference sequence). CDR3 amino acids: CAWSKQGISNQPQHF. The CDR3 coding sequence is TGTGCCTGGAGTAAACAGGGTATTAGCAATCAGCCCCAGCATTTT.

DNA of the CDR3: TGTGCCAGCAGCCAGGGGTGGCGGGAGGCTCAAGATACGCAGTATTTT. Protein: CASSQGWREAQDTQYF. This rearrangement joins TRBV11-3 to TRBJ2-3; 8 nucleotides line up with TRBD2. This CDR3 comprises 16 residues. The V and J ends lost 5 bases and 5 bases, in that order; junction bases with no gene match: 12. Germline CDR1 reads SGHNT; CDR2 reads YENEEA.

The V and J genes are TRBV10-3 and TRBJ2-7; 9 bases are a match to TRBD1. V was clipped by 0 bases and J by 3 bases; unmatched bases: 12. The CDR3 extends over 18 amino acids. Germline CDR1 and CDR2: ENHRY and SYGVKD. The CDR3 nucleotides are TGTGCCATCAGTGAGTCGAGACCGGGACAGGGTTTAGGCTACGAGCAGTACTTC. Amino acid sequence: CAISESRPGQGLGYEQYF.

DNA of the CDR3: TGTGCCCCGAGGGCTAGCGGGAGCCGCGAGCAGTACTTC. Its translation is CAPRASGSREQYF. The chain links TRBV7-7 to TRBJ2-7, with 10 positions matching TRBD2. There are 13 residues in the CDR3. V lost 11 bases, J lost 6 bases, and 10 bases stayed unmatched. Germline V CDR1 and CDR2: SSHAT, FNYEAQ (reference sequence).

The gene calls are TRBV4-3 and TRBJ2-1; D possibly uses TRBD1 or TRBD2 (5 bases each). Per germline, CDR1 LGHNA and CDR2 YSLEER. Between the trimmed V and J ends, which lost 5 bases and 2 bases, there was a span of 7 bases. CDR3 length: 13 amino acids. CDR3 residues: CASSMGPYNEQFF. The CDR3 coding sequence is TGCGCCAGCAGCATGGGACCCTACAATGAGCAGTTCTTC.

This clone was seen only once. V usage is TRBV23-1 and J usage is TRBJ2-2; TRBD2 is a possible D gene (5 bases). Being an ORF, TRBV23-1 has a function that is uncertain. The CDR3 spans 16 residues. Trimming cost V 3 bases and J 5 bases, with 16 bases left between them. The CDR3 coding sequence is TGCGCCAGCAGTCAGGGCTCGGGGTGGCGGACCGGGGAGCTGTTTTTT. Protein product: CASSQGSGWRTGELFF.

The genes are TRBV5-1 and TRBJ2-1, with 9 bases identical to TRBD1. Germline values: CDR1 SGHRS, CDR2 YFSETQ. The CDR3 has 14 amino acids. With 6 bases clipped from V and 6 bases from J, the junction kept 7 bases outside the gene matches. CDR3 residues: CASTHRQGGNEQFF. DNA for the CDR3: TGCGCCAGCACCCATCGACAGGGGGGCAATGAGCAGTTCTTC.

The genes are TRBV5-1 and TRBJ2-3; 9 bases agree with TRBD2. The CDR3 extends over 18 amino acids. The germline V gene has CDR1 SGHRS and CDR2 YFSETQ. After removal of 4 bases from V and 2 bases from J, the junction contained 14 bases not matched to a gene. CDR3 nucleotides: TGCGCCAGCAGCCCCGGGGTAGCGGGAGCCACGAACACAGATACGCAGTATTTT. This gives the protein CASSPGVAGATNTDTQYF.

The rearrangement uses TRBV4-3 and TRBJ2-7, with D perhaps TRBD2 (6 bases). Per germline, CDR1 LGHNA and CDR2 YSLEER. Trimming stripped 1 base from V and 3 bases from J, with 22 bases between. The CDR3 length is 18 residues. CDR3 DNA sequence: TGCGCCAGCAGCCAAGTTCTACTTAGCGGAGGCGGTAGCTACGAGCAGTACTTC. Its protein product is CASSQVLLSGGGSYEQYF.

This sequence joins TRBV5-8 and TRBJ2-7; no clear D gene. V lost 0 bases and J 3 bases, leaving 13 bases between the germline ends. This CDR3 spans 15 amino acids. Looked up from germline, CDR1 is SGHTS and CDR2 is YDEGEE. CDR3 loop: CASSLGAAQGYEQYF. CDR3 coding DNA: TGTGCCAGCAGCTTGGGGGCTGCCCAAGGCTACGAGCAGTACTTC.

V gene TRBV9 combines with J gene TRBJ2-7; 7 bases match TRBD2. Germline trimming cut 3 bases from V and 0 bases from J; bases unmatched to any gene: 3. This CDR3 is 14 amino acids long. Germline V gives CDR1 SGDLS, CDR2 YYNGEE. CDR3 sequence reads: CASSAGLHSYEQYF. DNA of the CDR3: TGTGCCAGCAGCGCGGGACTACACTCCTACGAGCAGTACTTC.

V and J are TRBV27 and TRBJ2-5; D not resolved. V lost 7 bases and J 2 bases, leaving 8 bases between the germline ends. Looked up from germline, CDR1 is MNHEY and CDR2 is SMNVEV (reference sequence). This CDR3 comprises 12 residues. For the CDR3, the DNA is TGTGCCAGCATTGGACCTCAAGAGACCCAGTACTTC. As protein: CASIGPQETQYF.

The CDR3 coding sequence is TGTGCCAGCAGTGCGGGACTATCCACAGATACGCAGTATTTT. This codes for CASSAGLSTDTQYF. V gene TRBV2 combines with J gene TRBJ2-3, with 7 bases lining up with TRBD2. Germline CDR1 is SNHLY and CDR2 is FYNNEI. The CDR3 contains 14 residues. Trimming at V came to 4 bases and at J to 2 bases, leaving 3 bases not matched to a gene.

This clone has a single count. The rearrangement uses TRBV5-1 and TRBJ1-3, with unresolved D. Germline V CDR1 and CDR2: SGHRS, YFSETQ. V lost 4 bases and J 3 bases, leaving 11 bases between the germline ends. The CDR3 length is 14 residues. The CDR3 region has the DNA TGCGCCAGCAGCCCCGAAACCGATGGAAACACCATATATTTT. Its protein product is CASSPETDGNTIYF. Full variable domain (missing parts from reference TRBV5-1 and TRBJ1-3): KAGVTQTPRYLIKTRGQQVTLSCSPISGHRSVSWYQQTPGQGLQFLFEYFSETQRNKGNFPGRFSGRQFSNSRSEMNVSTLELGDSALYLCASSPETDGNTIYFGEGSWLTVV.

This clone has a single count. The chain employs TRBV30 and TRBJ2-1; no firm D call. The CDR3 is 13 residues long. Trimming left V 2 bases short and J 8 bases short, with 13 bases between. Germline assignment: CDR1 GTSNPN and CDR2 SVGIG (reference sequence). DNA for the CDR3: TGTGCCTGGAGTACGGATCTGGGCTATGAGCAGTTCTTC. Its protein is CAWSTDLGYEQFF.

This chain joins TRBV30 and TRBJ2-7; no clear D gene. The CDR3 runs 12 residues. The germline V gene has CDR1 GTSNPN and CDR2 SVGIG (reference sequence). V was shortened by 5 bases and J by 3 bases, with 11 bases between the two germline ends. For the CDR3, the DNA is TGTGCCTGGGGTAAGCAAGACTACGAGCAGTACTTC. Amino acid sequence: CAWGKQDYEQYF.

The chain links TRBV19 to TRBJ1-2; unclear D gene. Trimming removed 3 bases at V and 2 bases at J, with 4 bases between. CDR3 length equals 12 residues. The germline V gene encodes CDR1 LNHDA and CDR2 SQIVND (reference sequence). CDR3 sequence (DNA): TGTGCCAGTAGTATCCGGAACTATGGCTACACCTTC. This codes for CASSIRNYGYTF.

CDR3 in amino acids: CASSSPELAGGNTGELFF. In DNA, the CDR3 is TGCGCCAGCAGCTCCCCGGAATTAGCGGGAGGGAACACCGGGGAGCTGTTTTTT. The V call is TRBV5-1, the J call TRBJ2-2; 10 positions agree with TRBD2. The ends lost 3 bases at V and 1 base at J; junction bases unmatched: 9. The germline V gene has CDR1 SGHRS and CDR2 YFSETQ. The CDR3 is made up of 18 amino acids.

This rearrangement joins TRBV11-3 to TRBJ1-3; D unclear. CDR3 length equals 14 residues. The V gene lost 2 bases and the J gene lost 4 bases, with 9 bases spanning the gap. In germline, CDR1 is SGHNT, CDR2 YENEEA. The CDR3 nucleotides are TGTGCCAGCAGCTTAAACCCGGACGGAAACACCATATATTTT. Amino acid sequence: CASSLNPDGNTIYF.

A few counts support this clone. CDR3 protein: CASSESGGGKGEQYF. For the CDR3, the DNA is TGTGCCAGCAGTGAAAGCGGCGGGGGAAAGGGCGAGCAGTACTTC. The chain employs TRBV2 and TRBJ2-7; TRBD2 aligns across 7 bases. CDR1 and CDR2 (germline): SNHLY, FYNNEI. This CDR3 comprises 15 residues. The ends lost 2 bases at V and 6 bases at J; junction bases unmatched: 10.

This clone turned up a few times. The identical CDR3 is also encoded by other nucleotide sequences in the sample. V and J are TRBV7-9 and TRBJ2-1; 7 bases align to TRBD2. CDR3 size: 14 residues. Germline trimming cut 5 bases from V and 2 bases from J; bases unmatched to any gene: 3. Germline assignment: CDR1 SEHNR and CDR2 FQNEAQ (reference sequence). The CDR3 region has the DNA TGTGCCAGCAGCGGGCGGGAGACCTACAATGAGCAGTTCTTC. Translated, it gives CASSGRETYNEQFF.

The chain recombines TRBV11-2 with TRBJ1-3; tentative D call: TRBD1 (5 bases). The CDR3 length is 15 residues. Trimming left V 0 bases short and J 3 bases short, with 9 bases between. The V gene's germline CDR1 is SGHAT and CDR2 FQNNGV. CDR3 nucleotide sequence: TGTGCCAGCAGCTTAGAAGGAGGGGATGGAAACACCATATATTTT. Protein: CASSLEGGDGNTIYF.

The V call is TRBV6-5, the J call TRBJ1-5; 8 bases agree with TRBD1. The CDR3 totals 15 residues. V lost 5 bases to trimming and J lost 6 bases; unmatched junction nucleotides: 9. Germline loops: CDR1 MNHEY, CDR2 SVGAGI. In DNA form, the CDR3 reads TGTGCCAGCAGTCCGGACAGGGCTCGACTTCAGCCCCAGCATTTT. Protein: CASSPDRARLQPQHF.